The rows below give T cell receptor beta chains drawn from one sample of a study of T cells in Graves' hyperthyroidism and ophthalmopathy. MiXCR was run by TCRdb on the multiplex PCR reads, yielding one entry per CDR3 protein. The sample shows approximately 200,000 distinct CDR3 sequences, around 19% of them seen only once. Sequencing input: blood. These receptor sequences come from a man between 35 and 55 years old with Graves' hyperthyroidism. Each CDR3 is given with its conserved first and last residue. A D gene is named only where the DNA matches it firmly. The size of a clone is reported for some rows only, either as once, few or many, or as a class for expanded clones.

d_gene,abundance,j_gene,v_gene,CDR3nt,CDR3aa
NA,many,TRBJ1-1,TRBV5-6,TGTGCCAGCAGCCGTCTTATTCGCACTGAAGCTTTCTTT,CASSRLIRTEAFF
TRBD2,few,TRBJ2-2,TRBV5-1,TGCGCCAGCAGCACCGGGACTAGTAGTCAGGAGCTGTTTTTT,CASSTGTSSQELFF
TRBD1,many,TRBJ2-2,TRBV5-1,TGCGCCAGCAGCCCCTTAGCTGGACAGGCTGGGCTGTTTTTT,CASSPLAGQAGLFF
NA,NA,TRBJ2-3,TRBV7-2,TGTGCCAGCAGCTCATCCCCCGGCCGGCTCATAGATACGCAGTATTTT,CASSSSPGRLIDTQYF
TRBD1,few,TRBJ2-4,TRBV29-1,TGCAGCGCCGAACAGGGGGCTACGGCCAAAAACATTCAGTACTTC,CSAEQGATAKNIQYF
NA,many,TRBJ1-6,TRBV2,TGTGCCAGCACTTTAAGCTCCTATAATTCACCCCTCCACTTT,CASTLSSYNSPLHF
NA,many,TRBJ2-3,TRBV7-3,TGTGCCAGCAGCCCCGACCGTTGGGGAGATACGCAGTATTTT,CASSPDRWGDTQYF
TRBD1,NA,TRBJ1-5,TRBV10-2,TGCGCCAGCAGTGAGACAGACAGGGCGAGCAATCAGCCCCAGCATTTT,CASSETDRASNQPQHF
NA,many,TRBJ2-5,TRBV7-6,TGTGCCAGCAGCCTGGGGGGACCCCCCCAAGAGACCCAGTACTTC,CASSLGGPPQETQYF
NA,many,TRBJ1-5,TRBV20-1,TGCAGTGCTAGAGGAGGGGTGTTGAATCAGCCCCAGCATTTT,CSARGGVLNQPQHF
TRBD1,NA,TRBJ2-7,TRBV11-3,TGTGCCAGCAGCCAAAACCGAGACAGGGGCGCCGAGCAGTACTTC,CASSQNRDRGAEQYF
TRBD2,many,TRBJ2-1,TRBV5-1,TGCGCCAGCAACACAGCGGGGGGGCAAAATGAGCAGTTCTTC,CASNTAGGQNEQFF
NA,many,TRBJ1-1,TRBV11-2,TGTGCCAGCAGCTCCCACAGGGTGTATAGAGCTTTCTTT,CASSSHRVYRAFF
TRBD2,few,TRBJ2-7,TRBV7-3,TGTGCCAGCAGCCGACTAGCGGGGGGGCATTACGAGCAGTACTTC,CASSRLAGGHYEQYF
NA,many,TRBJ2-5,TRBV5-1,TGCGCCAGCATCCAGAGAGGGGTCCAAGAGACCCAGTACTTC,CASIQRGVQETQYF
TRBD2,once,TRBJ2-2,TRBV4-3,TGCGCCAGCCATAGCGGGGCCCACACCGGGGAGCTGTTTTTT,CASHSGAHTGELFF
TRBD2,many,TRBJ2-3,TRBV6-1,TGTGCCAGCAGTGGAGGAGGTAGCGGGGGGGTAGCAGATACGCAGTATTTT,CASSGGGSGGVADTQYF
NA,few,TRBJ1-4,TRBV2,TGTGCCAGCAGTGATGAAAAACTGTTTTTT,CASSDEKLFF
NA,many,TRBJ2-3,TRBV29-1,TGCAGCGTTGTGGGGCTCACAGATACGCAGTATTTT,CSVVGLTDTQYF
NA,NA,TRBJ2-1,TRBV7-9,TGTGCCAGCAGCCCCAACCGGGACATTCACAATGAGCAGTTCTTC,CASSPNRDIHNEQFF
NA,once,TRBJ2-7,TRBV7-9,TGTGCCAGCAGCTTGTCCAGCCGCTACGAGCAGTACTTC,CASSLSSRYEQYF
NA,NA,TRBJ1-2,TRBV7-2,TGTGCCAGCAGCACTGGTTCGGGTGGTGGCTACACCTTC,CASSTGSGGGYTF
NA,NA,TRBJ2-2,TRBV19,TGTGCCAGTAGCCGGAGAGACACCGGGGAGCTGTTTTTT,CASSRRDTGELFF
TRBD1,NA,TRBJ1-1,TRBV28,TGTGCCAGCAGTTTACTACAGGGGGCGGGGAACACTGAAGCTTTCTTT,CASSLLQGAGNTEAFF
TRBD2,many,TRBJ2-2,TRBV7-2,TGTGCCAGCAGCTTAGCCGGGGGGGGCGACACCGGGGAGCTGTTTTTT,CASSLAGGGDTGELFF
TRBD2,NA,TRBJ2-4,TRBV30,TGTGCCTGGAGTTGGGCTAGCGGGGGCGATGACATTCAGTACTTC,CAWSWASGGDDIQYF
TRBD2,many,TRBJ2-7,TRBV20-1,TGCAGCGGGAGGGGGGACCACGAGCAGTACTTC,CSGRGDHEQYF
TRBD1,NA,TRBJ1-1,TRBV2,TGTGCCAGCGAACAGGGGGCCACTGAAGCTTTCTTT,CASEQGATEAFF
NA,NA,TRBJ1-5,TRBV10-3,TGTGCCATCAGTGACGGCGGGGCTCGGCAGCCCCAGCATTTT,CAISDGGARQPQHF
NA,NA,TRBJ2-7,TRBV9,TGTGCCAGCAGCGTAGGAGGGTCGAGCTCCTACGAGCAGTACTTC,CASSVGGSSSYEQYF
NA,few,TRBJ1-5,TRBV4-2,TGTGCCAGCAGCCAAGATAGGGGTGGGCCCCAGCATTTT,CASSQDRGGPQHF
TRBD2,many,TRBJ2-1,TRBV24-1,TGTGCCACCAGTGCTAGCGGGGGGGCCTACAATGAGCAGTTCTTC,CATSASGGAYNEQFF
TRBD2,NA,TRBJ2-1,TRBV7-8,TGTGCCAGCAGCTTAGTATTTAGCGGGGGCAGCTCCTACAATGAGCAGTTCTTC,CASSLVFSGGSSYNEQFF
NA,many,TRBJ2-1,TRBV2,TGTGCCAGCAGTGAGACGGACCAGAATGAGCAGTTCTTC,CASSETDQNEQFF
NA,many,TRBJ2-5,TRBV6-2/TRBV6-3,TGTGCCAGCAGTTACTCGTCAGGGGATCTGGAGACCCAGTACTTC,CASSYSSGDLETQYF
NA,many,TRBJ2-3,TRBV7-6,TGTGCCAGCAGCTTAGCCCGTCTTGGGGCAGATACGCAGTATTTT,CASSLARLGADTQYF
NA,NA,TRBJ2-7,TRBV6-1,TGTGCCAGCTACAGGACATCCTACGAGCAGTACTTC,CASYRTSYEQYF
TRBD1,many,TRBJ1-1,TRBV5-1,TGCGCCAGCAGCTCGACAGGGGAGACTGAAGCTTTCTTT,CASSSTGETEAFF
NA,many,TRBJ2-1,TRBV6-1,TGTGCCAGCAGTGAAGCGTGGGGCTACAATGAGCAGTTCTTC,CASSEAWGYNEQFF
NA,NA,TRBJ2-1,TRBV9,TGTGCCAGCAGCGTAGGGATAGCCTACAATGAGCAGTTCTTC,CASSVGIAYNEQFF
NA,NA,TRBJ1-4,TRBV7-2,TGTGCCAGCAGTGAACTGGGAGGTAATGAAAAACTGTTTTTT,CASSELGGNEKLFF
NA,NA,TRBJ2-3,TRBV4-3,TGCGCCAGCAGCCAAGATCTCGGGTATAGCACAGATACGCAGTATTTT,CASSQDLGYSTDTQYF
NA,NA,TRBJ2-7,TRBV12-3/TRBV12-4,TGTGCCAGCAGTCCTGGTCGGAGGCAGTACTTC,CASSPGRRQYF
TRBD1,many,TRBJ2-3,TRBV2,TGTGCCAGCAGTGAATTGGGGACAGGGTACTCCGATACGCAGTATTTT,CASSELGTGYSDTQYF
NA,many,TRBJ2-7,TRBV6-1,TGTGCCAGCAGCGCCGCTACAGTCTCCTACGAGCAGTACTTC,CASSAATVSYEQYF
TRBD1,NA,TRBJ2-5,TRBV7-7,TGTGCCCTCAGGGGGCCTCCGGAGACCCAGTACTTC,CALRGPPETQYF
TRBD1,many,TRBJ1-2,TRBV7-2,TGTGCCAGCAGCCCCTATTTGCCCGGGACAGGGTCGGACTACACCTTC,CASSPYLPGTGSDYTF
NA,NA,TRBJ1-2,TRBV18,TGTGCCAGCTCACCACCGGGGGCTATGACTTTGGGCTACACCTTC,CASSPPGAMTLGYTF
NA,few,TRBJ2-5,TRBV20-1,TGCAGTGCTAGTCAAGCGAGACAAGAGACCCAGTACTTC,CSASQARQETQYF
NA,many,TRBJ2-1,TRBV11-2,TGTGCCAGCAGCTTGACCTTGAATGAGCAGTTCTTC,CASSLTLNEQFF
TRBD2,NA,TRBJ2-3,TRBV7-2,TGTGCCAGCAGCTTAGTTCCGGGACTAGCGGGGGGGCAAAATACGCAGTATTTT,CASSLVPGLAGGQNTQYF
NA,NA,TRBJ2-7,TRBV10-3,TGTGCCATCGTGGACGAGACTGTGGGGTACGAGCAGTACTTC,CAIVDETVGYEQYF
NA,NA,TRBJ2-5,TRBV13,TGTGCCAGCAGTTTCTTTGGGGGACTGACCCACTTC,CASSFFGGLTHF
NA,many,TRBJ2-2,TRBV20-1,TGCAGTGCTAGAATGGGGACAACTCACGTCGGGGAGCTGTTTTTT,CSARMGTTHVGELFF
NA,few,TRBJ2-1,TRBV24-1,TGTGCCACCAGTGAGGGGTGGGGGGGCGAGAATGAGCAGTTCTTC,CATSEGWGGENEQFF
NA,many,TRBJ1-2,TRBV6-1,TGTGCCAGCAGTCAAGGACAGCTCTATCCGATCGGCTATGGCTACACCTTC,CASSQGQLYPIGYGYTF
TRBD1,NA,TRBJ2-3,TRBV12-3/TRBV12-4,TGTGCCAGCAGTTCGGACAGGGGGCGATCAGATACGCAGTATTTT,CASSSDRGRSDTQYF
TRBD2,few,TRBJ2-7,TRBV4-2,TGTGCCAGCAGCCAAGATGGGACAGCGGGGGGCGGGTACGAGCAGTACTTC,CASSQDGTAGGGYEQYF
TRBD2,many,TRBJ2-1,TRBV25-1,TGTGCCAGCAGTGAATTTGCTAGCGGGGTAAACAATGAGCAGTTCTTC,CASSEFASGVNNEQFF